The T cell receptor beta chain under discussion was sequenced for a study of OX40 agonist ivuxolimab in advanced cancers. Turning to the study itself: People who had prior anti-PD-1, anti-PD-L1 or anti-CTLA-4 therapy could take part, and around 40% had some.

This clone was counted only a few times. The antigen remains undetermined. Overall study findings and caveats: Among T cells, CD8+ cells averaged more expanded clones than CD4+ cells. At doses 0.1 to 3.0 mg/kg, CD4+ and CD8+ clones expanded.

Profiling relied on immunoSEQ multiplex PCR, and the TCRdb table lists in-frame clones only, not all of them. The repertoire includes tens of thousands of clones, more than 75% of them detected once, and approximately 2.3% sits in the top ten. Trimming took off 2 bases at V and 6 bases at J, with 11 bases between the two ends. The CDR3 consists of 14 residues. The germline gives CDR1 LGHNA, CDR2 YSLEER. The sample consisted of CD4+ or CD8+ T cells sorted from blood, taken in a trial of the OX40 agonist ivuxolimab. J is TRBJ1-3 and V is TRBV4-3, with D uncertain. The source is an adult with an advanced solid tumor such as melanoma, head and neck, liver or kidney cancer. CDR3 residues: CASSQWEFTNTIYF. The DNA of the CDR3 is TGCGCCAGCAGCCAATGGGAATTTACAAACACCATATATTTT.